The 26 T cell receptor beta chains below all came from one sample that was sequenced in a study of blood T cell repertoires in COVID-19. Using immunoSEQ multiplex PCR, the repertoire was profiled, and TCRdb retains in-frame clones only, with some absent. The profile shows a few hundred thousand clones, 86% of them singletons. The sample consisted of peripheral blood. These receptors all come from a woman aged 25 to 39 with active or convalescent COVID-19.

Written as DNA, the CDR3 is TGTGCCAGCAAGACTATAGCGGGAGGAGCAAACATTCAGTACTTC. Its protein is CASKTIAGGANIQYF. V gene TRBV2 combines with J gene TRBJ2-4, with 10 bases matching TRBD2. Per the germline V gene, CDR1 is SNHLY and CDR2 is FYNNEI. There are 15 residues in the CDR3. Losses at the gene ends were 7 bases for V and 6 bases for J; bases not matched to a gene: 9.

In this sample, this clone turned up once. The genes are TRBV6-5 and TRBJ1-5, with TRBD1 as a possible D gene (5 bases). Trimming pared 11 bases from V and 6 bases from J, leaving 14 bases between. CDR1 is MNHEY, CDR2 SVGAGI, per germline. The CDR3 loop spans 12 amino acids. The CDR3 nucleotides are TGTGCCGGCGGGACTCTTAGTCAGCCCCAGCATTTT. Translation gives CAGGTLSQPQHF.

This chain joins TRBV27 and TRBJ1-5, with 10 bases aligning to TRBD1. The ends lost 5 bases at V and 5 bases at J; junction bases unmatched: 3. Germline-derived CDR1 and CDR2 are MNHEY and SMNVEV (reference sequence). This CDR3 has 14 amino acids. The CDR3 bases are TGTGCCAGCAGTACCGGGACAGGGGATCAGCCCCAGCATTTT. This encodes CASSTGTGDQPQHF.

The chain joins TRBV3-1 (or the pseudogene TRBV3-2) to TRBJ1-5; no definite D call. Germline CDR1 is LGHDT and CDR2 is YNNKEL (reference sequence). V lost 1 base to trimming and J lost 1 base, with 8 bases between them. The CDR3 contains 15 residues. The CDR3 here is CASSQGAQSNQPQHF. The CDR3 region has the DNA TGTGCCAGCAGCCAAGGGGCCCAGAGCAATCAGCCCCAGCATTTT.

The rearrangement links TRBV18 to TRBJ2-5; the D is unclear. With 0 bases removed from V and 3 bases from J, the gap between germline ends came to 17 bases. The CDR3 loop spans 17 amino acids. Germline loops: CDR1 KGHSH, CDR2 LQKENI. The CDR3 region is CASSPPDSVRGKETQYF. CDR3 nucleotides: TGTGCCAGCTCACCACCGGATTCGGTCAGAGGTAAAGAGACCCAGTACTTC.

The rearrangement uses TRBV5-1 and TRBJ2-7; perhaps TRBD1 as D (5 bases). V was shortened by 1 base and J by 6 bases, with 14 bases between the two germline ends. Germline values: CDR1 SGHRS, CDR2 YFSETQ. This CDR3 is 14 amino acids long. CDR3: CASSLNSRAPEQYF. In nucleotides, the CDR3 is TGCGCCAGCAGCTTGAATTCCAGGGCCCCCGAGCAGTACTTC.

The genes are TRBV5-6 and TRBJ2-6, with a tentative D call TRBD1 (5 bases). V gave up 0 bases and J gave up 0 bases, with 7 bases separating them. Germline lookup yields CDR1 SGHDT and CDR2 YYEEEE. This CDR3 region has 16 residues. In DNA form, the CDR3 reads TGTGCCAGCAGCTTGGACAGGCTCTCTGGGGCCAACGTCCTGACTTTC. Protein product: CASSLDRLSGANVLTF. Using reference TRBV5-6 and TRBJ2-6 for the parts outside the CDR3, the full variable domain is DAGVTQSPTHLIKTRGQQVTLRCSPKSGHDTVSWYQQALGQGPQFIFQYYEEEERQRGNFPDRFSGHQFPNYSSELNVNALLLGDSALYLCASSLDRLSGANVLTFGAGSRLTVL.

The chain joins TRBV30 to TRBJ1-2, with 9 bases lining up with TRBD1. Germline CDR1 GTSNPN, CDR2 SVGIG (reference sequence). With 4 bases clipped from V and 8 bases from J, the junction kept 11 bases outside the gene matches. The CDR3 spans 14 residues. This CDR3 reads CAWTRTGDLWGYTF. Here the CDR3 DNA reads TGTGCCTGGACCAGGACAGGGGATTTATGGGGCTACACCTTC.

The chain has TRBV19 and TRBJ1-2; 9 nucleotides line up with TRBD1. This CDR3 has 16 residues. CDR1 and CDR2 from the germline V gene are LNHDA and SQIVND (reference sequence). V was clipped by 4 bases and J by 4 bases; unmatched bases: 10. CDR3 amino acids: CASSRRGTGRSYGYTF. The CDR3 DNA follows: TGTGCCAGTAGTAGAAGGGGGACAGGGAGGAGCTATGGCTACACCTTC.

The CDR3 sequence is CASSQDTDSFGNTIYF. The CDR3 DNA reads as TGCGCCAGCAGCCAAGATACCGACAGCTTTGGAAACACCATATATTTT. The chain couples TRBV4-3 to TRBJ1-3, with TRBD1 as a possible D gene (5 bases). Germline CDR1 LGHNA, CDR2 YSLEER. The CDR3 loop spans 16 amino acids. Trimming cost V 0 bases and J 3 bases, with 12 bases left between them.

The chain couples TRBV2 to TRBJ2-3; 8 nucleotides match TRBD1. The CDR3 consists of 15 residues. Germline assignment: CDR1 SNHLY and CDR2 FYNNEI. V lost 4 bases to trimming and J lost 1 base; unmatched junction nucleotides: 4. The CDR3 reads CASSGQGSRTDTQYF. CDR3 sequence (DNA): TGTGCCAGCAGTGGACAGGGGTCCCGCACAGATACGCAGTATTTT.

The CDR3 region is CSVTGTGDGYTF. The CDR3 nucleotides are TGCAGCGTTACCGGGACAGGGGATGGCTACACCTTC. The gene calls are TRBV29-1 and TRBJ1-2; 10 nucleotides agree with TRBD1. Trimming cost V 5 bases and J 6 bases; bases outside gene matches: 3. The CDR3 is made up of 12 amino acids. Germline V lookup: CDR1 SQVTM, CDR2 ANQGSEA.

The chain couples TRBV10-3 to TRBJ2-7, with TRBD2 matching over 14 bases. Germline V gene sequence: CDR1 ENHRY, CDR2 SYGVKD. The junction had 3 bases not matched to a gene; V was cut back by 7 bases and J by 4 bases. The CDR3 is 14 amino acids. CDR3 DNA: TGTGCCATCAAAGGGACTAGCGGGGGATACGAGCAGTACTTC. It encodes CAIKGTSGGYEQYF.

This chain links TRBV13 with TRBJ1-3, with D maybe TRBD1 (5 bases). Trimming took off 8 bases at V and 0 bases at J, with 17 bases between the two ends. The CDR3 is made up of 16 amino acids. The germline gives CDR1 PRHDT, CDR2 FYEKMQ (reference sequence). For the CDR3, the DNA is TGTGCCAGCTTTTTAAGATCAGGGTCCTCTGGAAACACCATATATTTT. It encodes CASFLRSGSSGNTIYF.

This clone was counted a single time. The chain has TRBV5-1 and TRBJ1-1, with D possibly matching TRBD1 (5 bases). The CDR3 sequence is 14 residues long. The germline CDR1 and CDR2 sequences are SGHRS and YFSETQ. V lost 5 bases and J 2 bases, leaving 13 bases between the germline ends. The CDR3 loop reads CASRETGTNTEAFF. As DNA, the CDR3 is TGCGCCAGCAGGGAAACGGGGACTAACACTGAAGCTTTCTTT.

V and J are TRBV29-1 and TRBJ1-1; no clear D. The CDR3 sequence is 13 residues long. V lost 5 bases and J 0 bases, leaving 10 bases between the germline ends. Per germline, CDR1 SQVTM and CDR2 ANQGSEA. DNA of the CDR3: TGCAGCGTTTATCGTCCCTTGAACACTGAAGCTTTCTTT. It specifies CSVYRPLNTEAFF.

The chain uses TRBV9 and TRBJ2-2; D perhaps matches TRBD2 (6 bases). The length of the CDR3 is 14 residues. The V end lost 3 bases, the J end lost 7 bases, and 13 bases lay between the germline ends. Germline CDR1 SGDLS, CDR2 YYNGEE. The CDR3 region has the DNA TGTGCCAGCAGCGCTCGAACTAGCAACGGGGAGCTGTTTTTT. It codes for CASSARTSNGELFF.

The V gene is TRBV6-2 or TRBV6-3, the J gene TRBJ2-3; D call uncertain. The germline V and J ends were trimmed by 2 bases and 2 bases, with 17 bases remaining between them. The germline V gene has CDR1 MNHEY and CDR2 SVGEGT. This CDR3 is 17 amino acids long. The CDR3 here is CASSYPVRRSPTDTQYF. For the CDR3, the DNA is TGTGCCAGCAGTTACCCCGTTCGCAGGTCCCCCACAGATACGCAGTATTTT.

The J gene is TRBJ1-6, the V gene TRBV6-1; 9 bases are a match to TRBD1. The CDR3 is made up of 15 amino acids. Germline CDR1 is MNHNS and CDR2 is SASEGT. V lost 2 bases to trimming and J lost 10 bases; unmatched junction nucleotides: 6. The CDR3 DNA reads TGTGCCAGCAGTGAAACCACAGGGGGCGCCTCACCCCTCCACTTT. Amino acids: CASSETTGGASPLHF.

V is TRBV19 and J is TRBJ2-7; 7 nucleotides line up with TRBD2. The CDR3 length is 14 residues. The V segment lost 4 bases and the J segment 6 bases; nucleotides outside the gene matches: 9. Germline V gives CDR1 LNHDA, CDR2 SQIVND (reference sequence). The DNA of the CDR3 is TGTGCCAGTAGTACCGAAAGGACTAGTACCGAGCAGTACTTC. This translates into CASSTERTSTEQYF.

The chain has TRBV7-3 and TRBJ1-1; D might be TRBD1 (6 bases). CDR1 SGHTA and CDR2 FQGTGA come from the germline V gene. Trimming pared 6 bases from V and 1 base from J, leaving 15 bases between. The CDR3 sequence is 15 residues long. CDR3 loop: CASRKSGVRNTEAFF. The CDR3 DNA follows: TGTGCCAGCAGGAAATCAGGGGTTAGGAACACTGAAGCTTTCTTT.

The chain is built from TRBV5-8 and TRBJ2-3; 8 nucleotides line up with TRBD2. The CDR3 totals 14 residues. J lost 5 bases, V lost 5 bases, and 7 bases had no gene match. Germline CDR1 SGHTS, CDR2 YDEGEE. For the CDR3, the DNA is TGTGCCAGCAGGTTACGGGCGGGGGGAGATACGCAGTATTTT. The encoded protein is CASRLRAGGDTQYF.

Many counts were recorded for this clone. The sample holds other DNA sequences that translate to the same CDR3. The rearrangement joins TRBV30 to TRBJ2-3; 11 bases align to TRBD2. In germline, CDR1 is GTSNPN, CDR2 SVGIG (reference sequence). The CDR3 is made up of 15 amino acids. V lost 1 base, J lost 0 bases, and 0 bases stayed unmatched. The CDR3: CAWSGLAGSTDTQYF. In nucleotides, the CDR3 is TGTGCCTGGAGTGGACTAGCGGGGAGCACAGATACGCAGTATTTT.

The chain uses TRBV9 and TRBJ1-1; D is ambiguous. The CDR3 has 12 residues. The germline V and J ends were trimmed by 3 bases and 4 bases, with 7 bases remaining between them. CDR1 SGDLS and CDR2 YYNGEE come from the germline V gene. This chain's CDR3 is CASSGRGTEAFF. CDR3 DNA: TGTGCCAGCAGCGGACGAGGCACTGAAGCTTTCTTT.

The chain recombines TRBV3-1 (or the pseudogene TRBV3-2) with TRBJ1-6; 7 bases align to TRBD1. Trimming removed 4 bases from V and 7 bases from J; junction bases left unmatched: 4. Germline CDR1 reads LGHDT; CDR2 reads YNNKEL (reference sequence). The CDR3 contains 14 residues. CDR3 amino acids: CASSPTTGNSPLHF. CDR3 DNA: TGTGCCAGCAGCCCAACGACAGGGAATTCACCCCTCCACTTT.

The V gene is TRBV4-2, the J gene TRBJ2-1; 10 nucleotides match TRBD2. The CDR3 spans 16 residues. V lost 1 base and J lost 6; bases outside the gene matches: 6. From germline, CDR1 is LGHNA and CDR2 YNFKEQ. The CDR3 sequence is CASSQVAAGGPNEQFF. CDR3 in DNA: TGTGCCAGCAGCCAAGTAGCAGCGGGGGGGCCCAATGAGCAGTTCTTC.